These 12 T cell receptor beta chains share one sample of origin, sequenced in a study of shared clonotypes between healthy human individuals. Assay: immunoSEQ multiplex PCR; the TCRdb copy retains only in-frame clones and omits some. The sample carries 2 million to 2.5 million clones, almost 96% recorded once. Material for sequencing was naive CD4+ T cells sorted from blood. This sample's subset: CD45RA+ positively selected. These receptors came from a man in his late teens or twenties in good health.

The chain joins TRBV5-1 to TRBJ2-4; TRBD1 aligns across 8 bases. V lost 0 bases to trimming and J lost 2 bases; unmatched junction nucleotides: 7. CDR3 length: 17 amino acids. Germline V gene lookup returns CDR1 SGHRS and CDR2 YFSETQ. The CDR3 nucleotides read TGCGCCAGCAGCTTGGAGAGACAGGGGCTATCCAAAAACATTCAGTACTTC. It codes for CASSLERQGLSKNIQYF. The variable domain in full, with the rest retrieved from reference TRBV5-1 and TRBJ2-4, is KAGVTQTPRYLIKTRGQQVTLSCSPISGHRSVSWYQQTPGQGLQFLFEYFSETQRNKGNFPGRFSGRQFSNSRSEMNVSTLELGDSALYLCASSLERQGLSKNIQYFGAGTRLSVL.

CDR3 nucleotides: TGTGCCTGGAGGAAAAAAGGGGCGGTCGGCGGGGAGCTGTTTTTT. This gives the protein CAWRKKGAVGGELFF. The J gene is TRBJ2-2, the V gene TRBV30; a weak D match, TRBD1 (5 bases). The CDR3 loop spans 15 amino acids. Germline CDR1 reads GTSNPN; CDR2 reads SVGIG (reference sequence). Trimming removed 3 bases from V and 7 bases from J, with 18 bases in between.

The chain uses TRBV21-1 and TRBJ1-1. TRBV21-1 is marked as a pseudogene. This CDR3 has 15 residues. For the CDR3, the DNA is TGTGCCAGTTCGGCTTTTGGGGGGCGGCGGCAAGAAGCTTTCTTT. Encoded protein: CASSAFGGRRQEAFF.

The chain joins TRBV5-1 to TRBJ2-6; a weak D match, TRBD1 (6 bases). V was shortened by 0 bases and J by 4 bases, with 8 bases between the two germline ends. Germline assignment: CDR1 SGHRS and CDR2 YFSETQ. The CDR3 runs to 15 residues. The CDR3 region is CASSLGGQGANVLTF. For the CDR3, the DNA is TGCGCCAGCAGCTTGGGGGGACAAGGGGCCAACGTCCTGACTTTC.

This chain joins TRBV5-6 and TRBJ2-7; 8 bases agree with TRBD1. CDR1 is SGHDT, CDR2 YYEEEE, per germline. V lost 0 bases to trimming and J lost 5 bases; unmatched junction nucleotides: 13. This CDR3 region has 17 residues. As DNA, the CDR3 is TGTGCCAGCAGCTTGGAGGCCCTCGGGACAGGATACGACGAGCAGTACTTC. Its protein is CASSLEALGTGYDEQYF.

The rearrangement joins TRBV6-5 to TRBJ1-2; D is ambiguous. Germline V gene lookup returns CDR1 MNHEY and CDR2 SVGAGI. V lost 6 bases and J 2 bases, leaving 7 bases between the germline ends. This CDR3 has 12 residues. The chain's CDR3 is CASSTKNYGYTF. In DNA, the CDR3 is TGTGCCAGCAGCACGAAAAACTATGGCTACACCTTC.

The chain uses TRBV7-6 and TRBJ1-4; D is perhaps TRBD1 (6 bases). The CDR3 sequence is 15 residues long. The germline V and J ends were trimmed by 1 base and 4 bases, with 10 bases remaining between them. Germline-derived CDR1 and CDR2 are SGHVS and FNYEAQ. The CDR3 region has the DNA TGTGCCAGCAGCTTAGTCTGGGGGCTTAATGAAAAACTGTTTTTT. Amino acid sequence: CASSLVWGLNEKLFF. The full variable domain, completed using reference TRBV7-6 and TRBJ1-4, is GAGVSQSPRYKVTKRGQDVALRCDPISGHVSLYWYRQALGQGPEFLTYFNYEAQQDKSGLPNDRFSAERPEGSISTLTIQRTEQRDSAMYRCASSLVWGLNEKLFFGSGTQLSVL.

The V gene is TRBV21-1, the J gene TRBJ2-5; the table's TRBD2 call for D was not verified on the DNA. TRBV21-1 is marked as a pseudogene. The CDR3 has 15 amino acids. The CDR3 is CASSKDRLVQETQYF. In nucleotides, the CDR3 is TGTGCCAGCAGCAAAGATAGACTGGTCCAAGAGACCCAGTACTTC.

The CDR3 sequence: CAISAAGGVDTQYF. Here the CDR3 DNA reads TGTGCCATCAGTGCAGCGGGGGGTGTAGATACGCAGTATTTT. This chain connects TRBV10-3 to TRBJ2-3, with TRBD2 identical over 9 bases. The germline V gene encodes CDR1 ENHRY and CDR2 SYGVKD. V lost 4 bases, J lost 5 bases, and 4 bases stayed unmatched. The CDR3 has 14 amino acids.

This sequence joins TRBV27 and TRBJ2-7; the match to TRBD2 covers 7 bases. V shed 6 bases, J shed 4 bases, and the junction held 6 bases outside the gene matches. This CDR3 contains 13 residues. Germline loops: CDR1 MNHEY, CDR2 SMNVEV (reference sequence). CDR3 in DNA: TGTGCCAGCAGCACTAGCGCGTCTTACGAGCAGTACTTC. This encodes CASSTSASYEQYF.

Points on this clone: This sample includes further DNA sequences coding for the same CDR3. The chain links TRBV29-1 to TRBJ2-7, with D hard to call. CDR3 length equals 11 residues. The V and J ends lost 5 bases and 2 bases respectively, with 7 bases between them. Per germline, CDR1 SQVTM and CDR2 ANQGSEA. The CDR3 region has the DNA TGCAGCGTTAAGGGAACCTACGAGCAGTACTTC. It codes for CSVKGTYEQYF.

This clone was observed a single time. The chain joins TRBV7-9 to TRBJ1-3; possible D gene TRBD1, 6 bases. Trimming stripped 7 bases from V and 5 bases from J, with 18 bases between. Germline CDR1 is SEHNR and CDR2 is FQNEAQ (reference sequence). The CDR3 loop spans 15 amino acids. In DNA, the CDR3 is TGTGCCAGCACGATCCTGGAGCAGGGGCGAAACACCATATATTTT. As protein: CASTILEQGRNTIYF.